The next 25 T cell receptor beta chains were all read from a single sample in a study of blood T cell repertoires in COVID-19 (dated by TCRdb to the early 2020s). The receptor library was made with the immunoSEQ multiplex PCR assay. The table comes from immuneACCESS by way of TCRdb, which keeps in-frame sequences with V and J called. Part of the clones is missing from these tables; in studies checked, under half for an unresolved V gene and the rest for unknown reasons. The sample table contains 150,000 to 200,000 clones; only one count was recorded for 65% to 80% of them. The ten top clones hold around 16% of the sample. Input material: PBMCs or T cells enriched from blood (not recorded which). The receptors derive from a woman between 50 and 59 years old with acute COVID-19.

CDR3 loop: CAISERGSYNEQFF. CDR3 sequence (DNA): TGTGCCATCAGTGAGCGGGGATCCTACAATGAGCAGTTCTTC. The chain has TRBV10-3 and TRBJ2-1, with D possibly TRBD2 on 5 matching bases. The CDR3 covers 14 residues. Deletions cut 2 bases from V and 1 base from J, with 6 bases between. Germline V gene sequence: CDR1 ENHRY, CDR2 SYGVKD.

CDR3 loop: CASSYSAAAYGYTF. As DNA, the CDR3 is TGTGCCAGCAGTTACTCGGCCGCGGCCTATGGCTACACCTTC. This chain uses TRBV6-5 with TRBJ1-2, with D uncertain. The V gene's germline CDR1 is MNHEY and CDR2 SVGAGI. The ends were cut back, 0 bases at V and 4 bases at J, with 9 bases in the middle. CDR3 length equals 14 residues.

This clone was picked up one time. The chain recombines TRBV2 with TRBJ1-2; 8 nucleotides match TRBD1. The CDR3 sequence is 14 residues long. CDR1 and CDR2 from the germline V gene are SNHLY and FYNNEI. Germline trimming cut 7 bases from V and 2 bases from J; bases unmatched to any gene: 6. The CDR3 sequence: CASTQTGDNYGYTF. CDR3 DNA: TGTGCCAGCACACAGACAGGGGACAACTATGGCTACACCTTC.

The genes are TRBV2 and TRBJ2-5; D perhaps matches TRBD2 (5 bases). CDR1 SNHLY and CDR2 FYNNEI come from the germline V gene. The CDR3 totals 16 residues. V was clipped by 0 bases and J by 5 bases, with 16 bases between them. The CDR3, as DNA: TGTGCCAGCAGTGAAGCTAGGACTGTCCTCAGGGAGACCCAGTACTTC. Residues: CASSEARTVLRETQYF. Filled out from reference TRBV2 and TRBJ2-5, the complete variable domain reads EPEVTQTPSHQVTQMGQEVILRCVPISNHLYFYWYRQILGQKVEFLVSFYNNEISEKSEIFDDQFSVERPDGSNFTLKIRSTKLEDSAMYFCASSEARTVLRETQYFGPGTRLLVL.

This clone showed up just once. The CDR3 spells CASLGGQYNEKLFF. CDR3 coding DNA: TGTGCCAGCCTGGGGGGACAGTATAATGAAAAACTGTTTTTT. The chain has TRBV7-9 and TRBJ1-4; 7 bases match TRBD1. The CDR3 sequence is 14 residues long. Germline V gene lookup returns CDR1 SEHNR and CDR2 FQNEAQ (reference sequence). The V and J ends lost 8 bases and 4 bases, in that order; junction bases with no gene match: 7.

The chain couples TRBV5-4 to TRBJ2-1; tentatively, D is TRBD2 (5 bases). Germline values: CDR1 SGHNT, CDR2 YYREEE (reference sequence). Trimming took off 1 base at V and 4 bases at J, with 15 bases between the two ends. The CDR3 spans 16 residues. The CDR3 reads CASSLSLTSGYNEQFF. In nucleotides, the CDR3 is TGTGCCAGCAGCTTGTCTCTTACTTCGGGGTACAATGAGCAGTTCTTC.

The chain couples TRBV5-4 to TRBJ1-2, with TRBD1 as a possible D gene (5 bases). Germline CDR1 SGHNT, CDR2 YYREEE (reference sequence). Trimming pared 3 bases from V and 4 bases from J, leaving 16 bases between. The CDR3 runs to 15 residues. The CDR3 loop reads CASSSSVGEGYGYTF. The CDR3, as DNA: TGTGCCAGCAGCTCGAGTGTGGGGGAGGGCTATGGCTACACCTTC.

The rearrangement links TRBV7-9 to TRBJ1-2; D is unresolved. This CDR3 is 15 amino acids long. Trimming shortened V by 5 bases and J by 0 bases, and 13 bases separated the two germline ends. Germline V gene lookup returns CDR1 SEHNR and CDR2 FQNEAQ (reference sequence). CDR3 residues: CASSGEAVANYGYTF. As DNA, the CDR3 is TGTGCCAGCAGCGGGGAGGCGGTAGCTAACTATGGCTACACCTTC.

The genes are TRBV19 and TRBJ1-5; possibly TRBD1 for D (5 bases). The CDR3 has 15 amino acids. CDR1 and CDR2 from the germline V gene are LNHDA and SQIVND (reference sequence). V lost 5 bases and J lost 0, with 11 bases in between. CDR3 DNA sequence: TGTGCCAGTAGTCGGGGGGGGTATAGCAATCAGCCCCAGCATTTT. Protein: CASSRGGYSNQPQHF.

The V call is TRBV7-9, the J call TRBJ1-4; 10 positions match TRBD1. Unmatched junction bases numbered 8, after V lost 1 base and J lost 12 bases. The CDR3 is 15 residues long. CDR1 is SEHNR, CDR2 FQNEAQ, per germline (reference sequence). CDR3 sequence (DNA): TGTGCCAGCAGCTTAGGCGGGGACAGGGGCCCCCAACTGTTTTTT. Residues: CASSLGGDRGPQLFF.

This sequence joins TRBV5-1 and TRBJ1-6; the match to TRBD1 covers 8 bases. Trimming at V came to 0 bases and at J to 0 bases, leaving 8 bases not matched to a gene. The CDR3 loop spans 19 amino acids. Germline CDR1 is SGHRS and CDR2 is YFSETQ. The CDR3 coding sequence is TGCGCCAGCAGCTTGGCCCATGGACAGGGAAGCTCCTATAATTCACCCCTCCACTTT. Protein: CASSLAHGQGSSYNSPLHF.

The chain is built from TRBV28 and TRBJ1-4; a weak D match, TRBD1 (6 bases). This CDR3 comprises 14 residues. In germline, CDR1 is MDHEN, CDR2 SYDVKM. V was clipped by 11 bases and J by 8 bases, with 21 bases between them. In nucleotides, the CDR3 is TGTGCCGTACTCCGGGCGGGGGCAAAGGAAAAACTGTTTTTT. It translates to CAVLRAGAKEKLFF.

The rearrangement links TRBV7-2 to TRBJ2-7, with TRBD1 identical over 8 bases. The germline CDR1 and CDR2 sequences are SGHTA and FQGNSA. V gave up 5 bases and J gave up 2 bases; unmatched junction bases: 5. The CDR3 extends over 14 amino acids. The CDR3 loop is CASSPDRGPYEQYV. As DNA, the CDR3 is TGTGCCAGCAGCCCAGACAGGGGACCCTACGAGCAGTACGTC.

The chain links TRBV6-5 to TRBJ1-5, with a tentative D call TRBD1 (5 bases). Trimming took 6 bases from V and 2 from J, leaving 11 bases between them. Germline CDR1 reads MNHEY; CDR2 reads SVGAGI. This CDR3 is built from 14 residues. The CDR3: CASRKGQGNQPQHF. The DNA of the CDR3 is TGTGCCAGCAGAAAGGGGCAGGGCAATCAGCCCCAGCATTTT.

This rearrangement joins TRBV12-3 or TRBV12-4 to TRBJ2-1; D remains ambiguous. The CDR3 sequence is 13 residues long. With 3 bases removed from V and 4 bases from J, the gap between germline ends came to 7 bases. CDR3 residues: CASSFTAYNEQFF. The DNA of the CDR3 is TGTGCCAGCAGTTTTACAGCTTACAATGAGCAGTTCTTC.

This clone was counted a single time. This chain uses TRBV28 with TRBJ2-5; D remains ambiguous. CDR1 is MDHEN and CDR2 is SYDVKM in the germline V gene. The CDR3 has 16 amino acids. Trimming took off 6 bases at V and 3 bases at J, with 20 bases between the two ends. The CDR3 sequence: CASSSYDSNPKETQYF. CDR3 in DNA: TGTGCCAGCAGCTCCTACGACTCTAACCCGAAAGAGACCCAGTACTTC.

The chain is built from TRBV4-2 and TRBJ1-2; D remains unclear. The CDR3 runs 13 residues. Trimming took 4 bases from V and 8 from J, leaving 14 bases between them. Germline CDR1 LGHNA, CDR2 YNFKEQ. CDR3 sequence: CASSRSRGEGYTF. In nucleotides, the CDR3 is TGTGCCAGCAGCCGGTCGCGGGGTGAGGGCTACACCTTC.

The rearrangement links TRBV7-9 to TRBJ2-1; 11 bases align to TRBD1. The CDR3 is 14 residues long. V trimming: 5 bases; J trimming: 9 bases; junction bases outside the gene matches: 6. Looked up from germline, CDR1 is SEHNR and CDR2 is FQNEAQ (reference sequence). CDR3 residues: CASSPGQGVGEQFF. CDR3 nucleotide sequence: TGTGCCAGCAGCCCGGGACAGGGGGTGGGTGAGCAGTTCTTC.

On this clone itself: A junction boundary mismatches the germline segment, possibly from a read error. The V call is TRBV7-3, the J call TRBJ2-2; the match to TRBD2 covers 8 bases. The CDR3 spans 16 residues. Germline V gene data show CDR1 as SGHTA and CDR2 as FQGTGA. The DNA of the CDR3 is TGTGCCAGCAGCTTAAGCGGCGGACTACCCCGGGGGGGGCTGTTTTTT. It yields the protein CASSLSGGLPRGGLFF.

The rearrangement uses TRBV6-5 and TRBJ1-1, with 7 bases matching TRBD1. V gave up 0 bases and J gave up 4 bases; unmatched junction bases: 8. The CDR3 is 16 amino acids. The germline V gene has CDR1 MNHEY and CDR2 SVGAGI. The CDR3 region has the DNA TGTGCCAGCAGTTACTCGTATGAGGGGGCGAGCACTGAAGCTTTCTTT. Translation: CASSYSYEGASTEAFF.

This clone was counted a few times. The J gene is TRBJ1-1, the V gene TRBV7-3; perhaps TRBD1 as D (5 bases). The V end lost 5 bases, the J end lost 1 base, and 8 bases lay between the germline ends. The CDR3 length is 13 residues. Germline values: CDR1 SGHTA, CDR2 FQGTGA. The CDR3 is CASSLTGNTEAFF. The DNA of the CDR3 is TGTGCCAGCAGCCTCACAGGGAACACTGAAGCTTTCTTT.

V gene TRBV5-1 combines with J gene TRBJ2-1, with D possibly TRBD2 on 6 matching bases. V gave up 3 bases and J gave up 15 bases, with 22 bases separating them. Looked up from germline, CDR1 is SGHRS and CDR2 is YFSETQ. CDR3 length equals 14 residues. CDR3 protein: CASSSIPAEGYLFF. DNA for the CDR3: TGCGCCAGCAGCTCCATCCCTGCGGAGGGGTACCTGTTCTTC.

The chain carries TRBV28 and TRBJ2-1, with 7 bases identical to TRBD2. This CDR3 has 15 amino acids. J lost 4 bases, V lost 4 bases, and 7 bases had no gene match. From germline, CDR1 is MDHEN and CDR2 SYDVKM. The CDR3 DNA sequence: TGTGCCAGCAGTTCCACCCGGGAGGATTACAATGAGCAGTTCTTC. Amino acid sequence: CASSSTREDYNEQFF.

The chain employs TRBV28 and TRBJ1-2, with 7 bases lining up with TRBD1. Per the germline V gene, CDR1 is MDHEN and CDR2 is SYDVKM. This CDR3 comprises 13 residues. The V segment lost 6 bases and the J segment 3 bases; nucleotides outside the gene matches: 4. The CDR3: CASRKGQDYGYTF. DNA of the CDR3: TGTGCCAGCAGGAAAGGACAGGACTATGGCTACACCTTC.

V is TRBV18 and J is TRBJ2-2; D might be TRBD1 (6 bases). CDR1 and CDR2 (germline): KGHSH, LQKENI. V lost 0 bases and J 5 bases, leaving 10 bases between the germline ends. CDR3 length equals 15 residues. CDR3 residues: CASSPPVQGTGELFF. The CDR3, as DNA: TGTGCCAGCTCACCACCGGTTCAGGGGACCGGGGAGCTGTTTTTT.